This T cell receptor beta chain comes out of a study of early T cells in non-severe SARS-CoV-2 infection. TCRdb reanalysed the 5' RACE reads using MiXCR and keeps one entry per CDR3 protein. The sample shows roughly 83,000 distinct CDR3 sequences, over 9.5% of them seen only once. Germline loops: CDR1 SGHNT, CDR2 YYREEE (reference sequence). This CDR3 contains 16 residues. Trimming left V 4 bases short and J 1 base short, with 16 bases between. The source material was whole blood, sampled at baseline. The chain uses TRBV5-4 and TRBJ2-3; the D is unclear. This TCR came from an adult who was a healthcare worker with PCR-confirmed SARS-CoV-2 infection or an uninfected control (not recorded which). CDR3 nucleotide sequence: TGTGCCAGCAGCCCCCGGGCACTATCCCGCACAGATACGCAGTATTTT. Translated, it gives CASSPRALSRTDTQYF.